This T cell receptor beta chain was profiled in a study of identical twins. Regarding the study as a whole: With monozygotic twins, out-of-frame TCR alpha sharing exceeded what models estimated. Abundant cord blood beta clonotypes carried fewer insertions; memory repertoires showed none. Invariant MAIT and iNKT cells are populations that could partly confound zero-insertion analyses. Excess sharing between twins was weaker in beta out-of-frame sequences.

The germline V and J ends were trimmed by 6 bases and 6 bases, with 5 bases remaining between them. CDR3 length: 9 residues. From germline, CDR1 is SQVTM and CDR2 ANQGSEA. TCRdb ran MiXCR on the 5' RACE reads and lists one entry per CDR3 protein. The sample has 460,000 or so distinct CDR3 sequences, 14% seen once. A note on this clonotype: The antigen is undetermined.

These data are also associated with another study on yellow fever vaccine responses in identical twins.

The rearrangement links TRBV29-1 to TRBJ1-2; a weak D match, TRBD1 (5 bases). Input material: CD4+ T cells sorted from blood. This clonotype was sampled from a young woman in good health. CDR3 sequence reads: CSVRDGYTF. The CDR3 region has the DNA TGCAGCGTCAGGGATGGCTACACCTTC.